Listed here are 25 T cell receptor beta chains from one sample, sequenced in a study of T-cell memory formation after mild COVID-19. TCRdb ran MiXCR on the 5' RACE reads and lists one entry per CDR3 protein. The sample includes approximately 300,000 distinct CDR3 sequences, more than 15% of them seen just once. The source material was PBMCs or a T cell subset sorted from them (not recorded which). These receptors all stem from a man between 18 and 35 years old who had mild COVID-19 (a few samples of this study predate the infection). Cell type and time point are not known.

This rearrangement joins TRBV24-1 to TRBJ2-3; 13 bases are a match to TRBD2. V was clipped by 5 bases and J by 6 bases; unmatched bases: 7. The CDR3 loop spans 16 amino acids. The germline gives CDR1 KGHDR, CDR2 SFDVKD. CDR3 coding DNA: TGTGCCACCAGTGCCCGAGGACTAGCGGGGGCGGATACGCAGTATTTT. This gives the protein CATSARGLAGADTQYF.

A few counts support this clonotype. CDR3 region: CASSRIGTGTYNEQFF. For the CDR3, the DNA is TGTGCCAGCAGTCGAATTGGTACCGGAACCTACAATGAGCAGTTCTTC. V is TRBV27 and J is TRBJ2-1; D is undetermined. V was cut by 5 bases and J by 2 bases, with 16 bases left in between. This CDR3 region has 16 residues. Germline lookup yields CDR1 MNHEY and CDR2 SMNVEV (reference sequence).

This clonotype was observed a handful of times. The chain uses TRBV24-1 and TRBJ2-5; 7 bases match TRBD1. CDR1 is KGHDR and CDR2 is SFDVKD in the germline V gene. CDR3 length equals 15 residues. V lost 3 bases and J lost 4; bases outside the gene matches: 7. This chain's CDR3 is CATSDLQTGPETQYF. As DNA, the CDR3 is TGTGCCACCAGTGATCTTCAGACAGGGCCAGAGACCCAGTACTTC.

The J gene is TRBJ2-7, the V gene TRBV5-1; TRBD1 might be the D (5 bases). Germline V gene lookup returns CDR1 SGHRS and CDR2 YFSETQ. The CDR3 has 13 amino acids. V lost 0 bases to trimming and J lost 6 bases, with 10 bases between them. The CDR3: CASSLVQGGEQYF. The CDR3 nucleotides read TGCGCCAGCAGCTTGGTGCAGGGCGGCGAGCAGTACTTC.

This chain links TRBV7-9 with TRBJ1-1; D not resolved. The V gene lost 8 bases and the J gene lost 6 bases, with 16 bases spanning the gap. The germline gives CDR1 SEHNR, CDR2 FQNEAQ (reference sequence). This CDR3 has 13 amino acids. The CDR3 region is CASLLGQAAEAFF. The CDR3 coding sequence is TGTGCCAGCCTGCTAGGGCAGGCGGCTGAAGCTTTCTTT.

This sequence joins TRBV6-5 and TRBJ2-3; 10 bases align to TRBD1. The CDR3 has 15 amino acids. In germline, CDR1 is MNHEY, CDR2 SVGAGI. Losses at the gene ends were 8 bases for V and 1 base for J; bases not matched to a gene: 6. The CDR3 sequence: CASRDRGLRTDTQYF. CDR3 nucleotides: TGTGCCAGCCGCGACAGGGGGCTTCGCACAGATACGCAGTATTTT.

There are many counts of this clonotype. The chain links TRBV2 to TRBJ2-5, with TRBD1 as a possible D gene (7 bases). The CDR3 spans 13 residues. Deletions cut 8 bases from V and 3 bases from J, with 13 bases between. Germline V CDR1 and CDR2: SNHLY, FYNNEI. In DNA, the CDR3 is TGTGCCAGCTCCCGCGGGACAGAAGAGACCCAGTACTTC. Its translation: CASSRGTEETQYF.

This chain connects TRBV7-2 to TRBJ2-3; D perhaps matches TRBD1 (5 bases). CDR3 length: 17 residues. Deletions cut 5 bases from V and 1 base from J, with 19 bases between. Per germline, CDR1 SGHTA and CDR2 FQGNSA. As DNA, the CDR3 is TGTGCCAGCAGCCCGGGTTTGGGGCGTGAGGGCACAGATACGCAGTATTTT. Protein: CASSPGLGREGTDTQYF.

The table lists this clonotype with a few counts. The rearrangement joins TRBV20-1 to TRBJ2-1; no firm D call. The germline CDR1 and CDR2 sequences are DFQATT and SNEGSKA (reference sequence). V lost 0 bases, J lost 8 bases, and 11 bases lay in between. CDR3 length: 13 residues. CDR3 in DNA: TGCAGTGCTAGAGATCCGGGTCGGGATGAGCAGTTCTTC. Encoded protein: CSARDPGRDEQFF.

This clonotype has just a few counts. The rearrangement joins TRBV4-1 to TRBJ1-5, with a weak D call TRBD1 (6 bases). V lost 0 bases to trimming and J lost 7 bases, with 16 bases between them. The CDR3 totals 16 residues. Germline V gene sequence: CDR1 MGHRA, CDR2 YSYEKL. The CDR3 nucleotides are TGCGCCAGCAGCCAAGATCTTTCGGGGGCCGGACAGCCCCAGCATTTT. It translates to CASSQDLSGAGQPQHF.

This clonotype was picked up a small number of times. This sequence joins TRBV3-1 and TRBJ2-2, with D possibly TRBD2 on 5 matching bases. CDR3 size: 15 residues. Per germline, CDR1 LGHDT and CDR2 YNNKEL (reference sequence). V lost 0 bases to trimming and J lost 6 bases, with 11 bases between them. In DNA form, the CDR3 reads TGTGCCAGCAGCCAAGATCGGGGTTTCGCCGGGGAGCTGTTTTTT. It codes for CASSQDRGFAGELFF. The variable domain in full, with the rest retrieved from reference TRBV3-1 and TRBJ2-2, is DTAVSQTPKYLVTQMGNDKSIKCEQNLGHDTMYWYKQDSKKFLKIMFSYNNKELIINETVPNRFSPKSPDKAHLNLHINSLELGDSAVYFCASSQDRGFAGELFFGEGSRLTVL.

This clonotype appeared many times. The chain uses TRBV20-1 and TRBJ2-7, with a possible D match to TRBD2 (5 bases). Trimming shortened V by 1 base and J by 4 bases, and 14 bases separated the two germline ends. CDR1 and CDR2 (germline): DFQATT, SNEGSKA (reference sequence). CDR3 length: 14 residues. The CDR3 sequence is CSARAEASKYEQYF. The CDR3 nucleotides read TGCAGTGCTAGAGCTGAAGCTAGCAAGTACGAGCAGTACTTC.

This clonotype was detected ten times or more. The chain employs TRBV20-1 and TRBJ1-5; D call uncertain. Per the germline V gene, CDR1 is DFQATT and CDR2 is SNEGSKA (reference sequence). The CDR3 length is 13 residues. V lost 2 bases to trimming and J lost 9 bases, with 14 bases between them. CDR3: CSARMGLLGPQHF. DNA of the CDR3: TGCAGTGCTAGAATGGGCCTCCTCGGGCCCCAGCATTTT.

The chain couples TRBV7-2 to TRBJ2-1; TRBD2 matches 10 bases. The V gene's germline CDR1 is SGHTA and CDR2 FQGNSA. This CDR3 has 16 amino acids. With 1 base clipped from V and 3 bases from J, the junction kept 3 bases outside the gene matches. The CDR3 coding sequence is TGTGCCAGCAGCTTAGAACTAGCGGGGTTCTACAATGAGCAGTTCTTC. It yields the protein CASSLELAGFYNEQFF.

This clonotype was observed a few times. The rearrangement uses TRBV7-9 and TRBJ2-1; 10 bases are shared with TRBD2. This CDR3 comprises 15 residues. V shed 5 bases and J 6 bases; nucleotides not matched to a gene: 7. Germline CDR1 reads SEHNR; CDR2 reads FQNEAQ (reference sequence). In DNA, the CDR3 is TGTGCCAGCAGCCCCCGGACTAGCGGTTCCAATGAGCAGTTCTTC. Protein product: CASSPRTSGSNEQFF.

This clonotype has more than one count but fewer than ten. The rearrangement links TRBV4-2 to TRBJ1-1, with 10 bases identical to TRBD1. Looked up from germline, CDR1 is LGHNA and CDR2 is YNFKEQ. Trimming cost V 0 bases and J 4 bases; bases outside gene matches: 2. This CDR3 has 15 amino acids. CDR3 sequence (DNA): TGTGCCAGCAGCCAAGAGCGGACAGGGGGCACTGAAGCTTTCTTT. Amino acids: CASSQERTGGTEAFF.

This clonotype was detected many times. The chain is built from TRBV4-1 and TRBJ1-1; 7 positions agree with TRBD1. CDR3 size: 14 residues. Per germline, CDR1 MGHRA and CDR2 YSYEKL. Trimming removed 1 base from V and 7 bases from J; junction bases left unmatched: 6. For the CDR3, the DNA is TGCGCCAGCAGCCAAGGGGACAGCCGCTTTGAAGCTTTCTTT. It encodes CASSQGDSRFEAFF.

This clonotype was counted many times. The gene calls are TRBV6-5 and TRBJ2-1; D unresolved. With 5 bases removed from V and 5 bases from J, the gap between germline ends came to 7 bases. This CDR3 is built from 12 residues. The germline CDR1 and CDR2 sequences are MNHEY and SVGAGI. This chain's CDR3 is CASSPRDNEQFF. In nucleotides, the CDR3 is TGTGCCAGCAGTCCCCGGGACAATGAGCAGTTCTTC.

J is TRBJ2-6 and V is TRBV14; 11 nucleotides line up with TRBD1. Looked up from germline, CDR1 is SGHDN and CDR2 is FVKESK. The CDR3 loop spans 19 amino acids. V gave up 4 bases and J gave up 4 bases; unmatched junction bases: 12. The CDR3 here is CASSRGWDRGKSGANVLTF. CDR3 nucleotides: TGTGCCAGCAGCCGTGGATGGGACAGGGGGAAATCAGGGGCCAACGTCCTGACTTTC.

The CDR3 here is CASSTDGTGYGYTF. The CDR3 bases are TGTGCCAGCAGCACCGATGGGACAGGCTATGGCTACACCTTC. V is TRBV12-3 or TRBV12-4 and J is TRBJ1-2; 8 bases are shared with TRBD1. Trimming at V came to 6 bases and at J to 4 bases, leaving 7 bases not matched to a gene. The CDR3 is made up of 14 amino acids.

V usage is TRBV7-9 and J usage is TRBJ1-2; the D gene is possibly TRBD1 (5 bases). Germline assignment: CDR1 SEHNR and CDR2 FQNEAQ (reference sequence). Deletions cut 5 bases from V and 2 bases from J, with 12 bases between. This CDR3 contains 14 residues. The CDR3 DNA follows: TGTGCCAGCAGCGAAGGGGCAACCAACTATGGCTACACCTTC. Translated, it gives CASSEGATNYGYTF.

The chain combines TRBV7-8 with TRBJ2-2; the match to TRBD2 covers 8 bases. CDR1 is SGHVS, CDR2 FQNEAQ, per germline. Trimming cost V 9 bases and J 1 base; bases outside gene matches: 10. The CDR3 totals 16 residues. CDR3 nucleotides: TGTGCCAGTAAAGGGCGGGGGGCCCAGAACACCGGGGAGCTGTTTTTT. This gives the protein CASKGRGAQNTGELFF.

DNA of the CDR3: TGTGCCACCTCCAGGAGCGGGAACACTGAAGCTTTCTTT. Amino acid sequence: CATSRSGNTEAFF. This chain uses TRBV10-3 with TRBJ1-1; no firm D call. V lost 10 bases and J lost 1, with 13 bases in between. Germline loops: CDR1 ENHRY, CDR2 SYGVKD. This CDR3 spans 13 amino acids.

There are a few counts of this clonotype. The gene calls are TRBV2 and TRBJ2-1, with D perhaps assigned TRBD1 or TRBD2 (6 bases each). This CDR3 has 14 residues. V was trimmed by 3 bases and J by 7 bases, leaving 13 bases between them. Germline V gene data show CDR1 as SNHLY and CDR2 as FYNNEI. CDR3 nucleotide sequence: TGTGCCAGCAGTGATTGGGGGGCGGGTAATGAGCAGTTCTTC. It encodes CASSDWGAGNEQFF.

This clonotype was seen a handful of times. V and J are TRBV27 and TRBJ2-1; the match to TRBD2 covers 11 bases. The CDR3 has 16 residues. CDR1 and CDR2 from the germline V gene are MNHEY and SMNVEV (reference sequence). With V trimmed by 5 bases and J by 3 bases, 6 bases remained unmatched. CDR3 nucleotide sequence: TGTGCCAGCAGTACTTCACTAGCGGGGGTCTACAATGAGCAGTTCTTC. It translates to CASSTSLAGVYNEQFF.